The sequence of this T cell receptor (beta chain) was determined in a study of cytomegalovirus exposure and HLA in healthy donors. CDR3 length: 14 residues. V shed 3 bases, J shed 2 bases, and the junction held 7 bases outside the gene matches. Germline CDR1 and CDR2: GTSNPN and SVGIG (reference sequence). PCR primers comprised 60 Vbeta and 13 Jbeta primers. The data were produced by immunoSEQ multiplex PCR, yet TCRdb's version contains in-frame clones alone and is incomplete. This repertoire includes about 67,000 clones. The sequence was collected from a woman between 25 and 40 years old in good health and CMV-seronegative. The V gene is TRBV30, the J gene TRBJ2-7; TRBD1 matches 7 bases. Sequencing was performed on PBMCs. The CDR3 DNA follows: TGTGCCTGGAGGTGGGGACAGAATACCTACGAGCAGTACTTC. Translated: CAWRWGQNTYEQYF.